This TCR beta chain was captured by sequencing in a study of shared clonotypes between healthy human individuals. Across the whole study: The cohort comprised a couple of women and a few men. Their ages spanned 18 to 49 years.

As to this clone: Other DNA sequences from this sample encode an identical CDR3 as well.

Generated by immunoSEQ multiplex PCR, the TCRdb table keeps only in-frame clones and is missing some. Here the sample spans under 1,100,000 clones, roughly 80% being singletons. CDR3 length equals 14 residues. The germline gives CDR1 SGHTA, CDR2 FQGNSA. The ends were cut back, 1 base at V and 0 bases at J, with 5 bases in the middle. The receptor was derived from a man younger than 30 in good health. This chain connects TRBV7-2 to TRBJ2-3; D remains unclear. The sample taken for sequencing was memory CD4+ T cells sorted from blood. The subset here: CD45RA-negative fraction. In DNA, the CDR3 is TGTGCCAGCAGCTTAGACGGTAGCACAGATACGCAGTATTTT. It yields the protein CASSLDGSTDTQYF.